These T cell receptor beta chains were read from a single sample in a study of control samples from healthy donors and cancer patients. TCRdb keeps only in-frame clones here, not all; method: immunoSEQ multiplex PCR. The table shows some 120,000 clones, with around 93% occurring only once. Material for sequencing was blood. These receptors all stem from a man between 18 and 35 years old in good health. CDR3s include the opening cysteine and the closing phenylalanine or tryptophan. A D gene is named only where the DNA matches it firmly. Expanded clones are given a class, and other clones once, few, many or no size at all.

clone size	J gene	V gene	D gene	CDR3 DNA	CDR3 protein
.	TRBJ1-6	TRBV20-1	.	TGCAGTGCTGTAACCTTGGGACCCCTCCACTTT	CSAVTLGPLHF
once	TRBJ2-1	TRBV27	.	TGTGCCAGCAGCATCTACGTCCAGGGTGATGAGCAGTTCTTC	CASSIYVQGDEQFF
.	TRBJ1-2	TRBV6-5	TRBD1	TGTGCCAGCAGCCTCCAGGGGGCTGGCGGCTACACCTTC	CASSLQGAGGYTF
once	TRBJ2-3	TRBV11-2	.	TGTGCCAGCAGCTTAGGGCGGCCGTTCACAGATACGCAGTATTTT	CASSLGRPFTDTQYF
.	TRBJ1-4	TRBV24-1	.	TGTGCCACCAGTGATTTGGGGACTAATGAAAAATTGTTTTTT	CATSDLGTNEKLFF
.	TRBJ1-6	TRBV24-1	.	TGTGCCACCAGACCGTGCAGCGACTATAATTCACCCCTCCACTTT	CATRPCSDYNSPLHF
.	TRBJ2-1	TRBV7-6	.	TGTGCCAGCAGCTTAGATCCACCGAGCTCCTACAATGAGCAGTTCTTC	CASSLDPPSSYNEQFF
once	TRBJ2-1	TRBV7-9	TRBD2	TGTGCCAGCAGCTTAATCGGCGGGAGCTCCTACAATGAGCAGTTCTTC	CASSLIGGSSYNEQFF
.	TRBJ2-5	TRBV4-2	TRBD2	TGTGCCAGCAGCGGCACTAGCGGGGGTGTGGAGACCCAGTACTTC	CASSGTSGGVETQYF
.	TRBJ1-5	TRBV6-6	.	TGTGCCAGCAGTTACTCGATGGAGGGAGAGCAGCCCCAGCATTTT	CASSYSMEGEQPQHF
.	TRBJ2-7	TRBV7-9	TRBD1	TGTGCCAGCAGCTTCGGGACAGGGGGTATCGAGCAGTACTTC	CASSFGTGGIEQYF
.	TRBJ2-3	TRBV5-4	.	TGTGCCAGCAGCAAGGCCGCTGGAGGCACAGATACGCAGTATTTT	CASSKAAGGTDTQYF
.	TRBJ1-6	TRBV6-5	.	TGTGCCAGCAGGAGGAGCTCCTATAATTCACCCCTCCACTTT	CASRRSSYNSPLHF
.	TRBJ1-1	TRBV2	.	TGTGCCAGCAGTGCAGGGCTGAACACTGAAGCTTTCTTT	CASSAGLNTEAFF
.	TRBJ1-5	TRBV19	.	TGTGCCAGTAGCCGGACAGTTAGCAATCAGCCCCAGCATTTT	CASSRTVSNQPQHF
.	TRBJ2-1	TRBV6-5	.	TGTGCCAGCAGTTACGGACGGTCCACTTACAATGAGCAGTTCTTC	CASSYGRSTYNEQFF
.	TRBJ1-5	TRBV11-2	.	TGTGCCAGCAGCGTCGGACCGGTTAGCAATCAGCCCCAGCATTTT	CASSVGPVSNQPQHF
.	TRBJ1-5	TRBV9	TRBD1	TGTGCCAGCAGCGTAGATACAGGGGGCGATCAGCCCCAGCATTTT	CASSVDTGGDQPQHF
.	TRBJ2-1	TRBV7-3	TRBD2	TGTGCCAGCAGCTTCAGCCCTAGCGGGCCCTACAATGAGCAGTTCTTC	CASSFSPSGPYNEQFF
.	TRBJ2-2	TRBV5-5	.	TGTGCCAGCAGTTTTATGATCGGGGAGCTGTTTTTT	CASSFMIGELFF
.	TRBJ1-1	TRBV9	.	TGTGCCAGCAGCGTAGGCAGGGGAGGAACTGAAGCTTTCTTT	CASSVGRGGTEAFF
once	TRBJ2-3	TRBV19	TRBD1	TGTGCCAGTAGTATTAACAGGGGGGTGACAGATACGCAGTATTTT	CASSINRGVTDTQYF
.	TRBJ2-3	TRBV6-5	.	TGTGCCAGCTTCGGGGGCGGGGGCGTTCCAGATACGCAGTATTTT	CASFGGGGVPDTQYF
.	TRBJ2-7	TRBV6-2/TRBV6-3	.	TGTGCCAGCAGCCTGACTTACTCCTACGAGCAGTACTTC	CASSLTYSYEQYF
.	TRBJ1-1	TRBV6-1	.	TGTGCCAGCAGTGATGGGGCAGGGAACACTGAAGCTTTCTTT	CASSDGAGNTEAFF
once	TRBJ1-5	TRBV19	TRBD1	TGTGCCAGTAGTATAGAATGGAGGACAGGGCTACATAGCAATCAGCCCCAGCATTTT	CASSIEWRTGLHSNQPQHF
.	TRBJ2-3	TRBV5-6	.	TGTGCCAGCAGCGGAGGGACATTTGCAGATACGCAGTATTTT	CASSGGTFADTQYF
.	TRBJ2-7	TRBV2	.	TGTGCCAGCAGTGAGGGCGGCTCCTACGAGCAGTACTTC	CASSEGGSYEQYF
.	TRBJ2-5	TRBV5-1	TRBD1	TGCGCCAGCAGTTCCTTGGGACAGGGGTTTGAGACCCAGTACTTC	CASSSLGQGFETQYF
.	TRBJ1-5	TRBV6-5	.	TGTGCCATCGGGCCCTTGGGTGAGCCCCAGCATTTT	CAIGPLGEPQHF
.	TRBJ1-6	TRBV7-9	.	TGTGCCAGCAGCTTAGGTGGGATCGGATTACTCCACTTT	CASSLGGIGLLHF
.	TRBJ2-1	TRBV10-3	TRBD2	TGTGCCATCTGGGACGGGGGGTTTAGGAATGAGCAGTTCTTC	CAIWDGGFRNEQFF
.	TRBJ2-7	TRBV30	TRBD2	TGTGCCTGGAGTGTATCGGGGGGGCCCTACGAGCAGTACTTC	CAWSVSGGPYEQYF
.	TRBJ2-7	TRBV7-2	.	TGTGCCAGCAGCTTAGTCAGTGACAGCATAGCCTACGAGCAGTACTTC	CASSLVSDSIAYEQYF
.	TRBJ2-7	TRBV13	TRBD1	TGTGCCAGCAGCTCAAGGGGACAGGGGAGCATCGAGCAGTACTTC	CASSSRGQGSIEQYF
.	TRBJ2-6	TRBV4-1	.	TGCGCCAGCAGCCAACGCTCGGTGATAAGCTCTGGGGCCAACGTCCTGACTTTC	CASSQRSVISSGANVLTF
.	TRBJ2-3	TRBV13	TRBD2	TGTGCCAGCAGCTTAAATGGCGGACTAGAGGCCGATACGCAGTATTTT	CASSLNGGLEADTQYF
.	TRBJ1-4	TRBV3-1/TRBV3-2	.	TGTGCCAGCAGCCAAGATAGAGGGGGGAAACTGTTTTTT	CASSQDRGGKLFF
.	TRBJ1-6	TRBV5-1	.	TGCGCCAGCAGCTCGGGACTCGATAATTCACCCCTCCACTTT	CASSSGLDNSPLHF
.	TRBJ2-3	TRBV7-6	TRBD2	TGTGCCAGCAGCTTCCTAGCGGGGGGCACAGATACGCAGTATTTT	CASSFLAGGTDTQYF
once	TRBJ2-4	TRBV21-1	.	TGTGCCAGCCCCCAAGGATCCATAGCCAAAAACATTCAGTACTTC	CASPQGSIAKNIQYF
.	TRBJ2-7	TRBV5-6	.	TGTGCCAGCACCTCCGTCGGCGAGCAGTACTTC	CASTSVGEQYF
.	TRBJ2-7	TRBV4-1	TRBD2	TGCGCCAGCAGCACCCACCCTAGCGGGGGGAAATACGAGCAGTACTTC	CASSTHPSGGKYEQYF
.	TRBJ2-1	TRBV11-2	.	TGTGCCAGCAGCCCCCTAAAGGGGGGGCGGAATGAGCAGTTCTTC	CASSPLKGGRNEQFF
once	TRBJ2-7	TRBV9	.	TGTGCCAGCAGCGTGGGAGGACAGGAGACCGCGGAGCAGTACTTC	CASSVGGQETAEQYF